Listed below are T cell receptor beta chains from one sample, sequenced in a study of CD8+ T cells in alopecia areata. Repertoires were generated with immunoSEQ multiplex PCR, while TCRdb's copy carries only in-frame clones and drops some. This sample carries 120,000 or so clones, about 50% of them seen once, and the ten largest clones take about 10%. The source material was NKG2D-low CD8+ T cells sorted from blood. The receptors come from a human donor with alopecia areata. Each CDR3 is given without its conserved first and last residue. The D gene is left open where the match is weak.

D gene,V gene,CDR3 length,CDR3 protein
TRBD1,TRBV29-1,11,SVIGQGSYEQY
TRBD2,TRBV29-1,10,SVDGGAHEQF
TRBD1,TRBV29-1,12,SVGFGQGAREQY
.,TRBV29-1,10,SVGVGAGELF
.,TRBV15,11,ATSRDPGEPQH
.,TRBV13,11,ASSFPALLEQY
.,TRBV29-1,10,SVKTVGYGYT
TRBD1,TRBV2,12,ASSDRGSGDEQY
.,TRBV29-1,11,SVRTGSNQPQH
TRBD2,TRBV6-6,14,ASTFPPSGGHYEQY
.,TRBV29-1,13,SVVWGEENTGELF
.,TRBV28,11,ASSPSGSYEQY
TRBD2,TRBV9,13,ASSTGLARTYEQY
.,TRBV6-5,11,ASSFTLGGELF
.,TRBV19,13,ASSIDQASHNEQF
TRBD2,TRBV29-1,11,SVPSGRANEQF
TRBD2,TRBV7-9,16,ASSIADGLAGDTDTQY
TRBD2,TRBV29-1,12,SVGPSGSSYEQY
.,TRBV5-6,10,ASSLAMLEQF
TRBD2,TRBV13,15,ASSGGLAGGNTGELF
.,TRBV23-1,14,ASSQIPRGRNQPQH
TRBD2,TRBV29-1,15,SVDGGTSASEGETQY
.,TRBV30,12,AWSSGLGYNEQF
.,TRBV29-1,13,SAQFRDRGSSEQF
.,TRBV29-1,10,SVTNPPDTQY
TRBD1,TRBV29-1,12,SAGRGQGVTEAF
TRBD1,TRBV29-1,13,SVEQTGLVKNIQY
.,TRBV7-6,12,ASSSGYGGETQY
.,TRBV28,10,ASSRNTGELF
TRBD2,TRBV6-4,12,ASSETSGLDTQY
.,TRBV13,10,ASSLSGNEQF
.,TRBV28,12,ASMSPGGFVGYT
TRBD2,TRBV7-2,14,ASSSPSGRAPNEQY
TRBD2,TRBV9,14,ASSVGLAGNYNEQF
.,TRBV29-1,14,SVETNTGKDTYEQY
.,TRBV7-9,13,ASSRTGPTMYEQF
.,TRBV29-1,11,SVVVPYTGELF
.,TRBV4-1,14,ASSRHKGGAGETQY
.,TRBV5-1,11,ASSLNRADTQY
.,TRBV30,13,AWSFSGESNQPQH